This T cell receptor (beta chain) came from a study of blood T cell repertoires in COVID-19 (dated by TCRdb to the early 2020s). Broadly, across the study: Samples from collaborators originated in the United States, Italy and Spain and spanned both the acute and convalescent phases of COVID-19. The material from the prospective study consisted of cDNA or gDNA derived from T cells, B-cell-depleted T cells, or PBMCs. Deeply sampled blood TCRbeta repertoires from subjects exposed to, actively infected with, or recovered from COVID-19 were included in the dataset. A freely available public database, intended as a resource for researchers studying the immune response to SARS-CoV-2, is where the repertoires were released. Samples came from the ongoing ImmuneRACE study (first 160 participants) plus 1,254 subjects from 6 global collaborators. The sample metadata nearly always contained a de-identified subject ID, COVID-19 status, age in years and sex. Where available, HLA class I and class II types were taken from metadata supplied by the sample provider and were not determined by assay-based typing.

V and J are truncated by 2 bases and 2 bases respectively, leaving an intervening sequence of 10 bases. Taken from the germline V gene, the CDR1 and CDR2 loops are SGHTA and FQGNSA. Its CDR3 holds 15 amino acids, cysteine through phenylalanine. Just CDR3 DNA is preserved here, 45 bases in frame from base 1. Each collaborating institution followed its own protocols to collect whole blood in K2EDTA tubes. For TCRbeta analysis, collaborator samples were shipped as frozen whole blood, as isolated PBMCs, or as DNA extracted from either sample type. This clone showed up just a few times. This clone's antigen is unknown. Base qualities are not provided; no much larger clone lies one nucleotide away. TCRbeta CDR3 regions were amplified from genomic DNA using the immunoSEQ Assay, a bias-controlled multiplex PCR. Per the original workflow: Within the assay, amplification of reference gene primers was used to estimate how many nucleated cells each sample contained. To quantify the absolute abundance of each unique TCRbeta CDR3 rearrangement, sequence reads were collapsed and filtered. For each sample, productive Simpson clonality was calculated by taking the square root of Simpson's diversity index across productive rearrangements. Imported from immuneACCESS, the table was reduced by TCRdb to in-frame sequences with V and J called. These copies leave out some clones; in studies compared against another copy, an unresolved V gene accounts for under half, and the cause of the remainder is not known. D and trimming were read from the DNA, whereas the V and J calls and clone size are those reported in that table. Across this sample there are some 190,000 clones, with around four fifths seen only once. The ten most abundant clones make up about 20% of the sample.

On the study overall, not on this receptor specifically: Clinical and demographic metadata were provided uncurated, with the amount varying by source and participant.

The receptor chain draws on TRBV7-2 and TRBJ1-5; 5 matching bases give a weak D call of TRBD1. Sequenced sample: peripheral blood. The TCR sequence derives from a human donor in a cohort sampled during active COVID-19. At the DNA level, the sequence is TGTGCCAGCAGCTTATCAGGGATTGGCAATCAGCCCCAGCATTTT. It codes for CASSLSGIGNQPQHF.